This T cell receptor (beta chain) was retrieved from a study of metastatic and nonmetastatic thyroid tumors. Background on the study: The comparison covered peripheral blood and tumor or nodule tissue in malignant and benign thyroid patients.

CDR3 length: 14 residues. CDR1 and CDR2 from the germline V gene are SGHNT and YYREEE (reference sequence). The germline V and J ends were trimmed by 4 bases and 3 bases, with 14 bases remaining between them. As originally analysed: Clinicopathological groups supplied CDR3 differences that were used to build a distant-metastasis classifier for papillary thyroid cancer. TCRdb re-called clones from the PCR reads using MiXCR. The V and J calls, along with clone size, are taken from TCRdb and not from the paper's own processing. This repertoire shows about 28,000 clones, roughly 17% found once; its top ten account for 4.7%. Broader study findings: Significantly higher TCR beta diversity was reportedly seen in malignant thyroid tumors than benign nodules, in blood and tumor.

No treatment of any kind had been given to any patient before thyroid surgery. This clone showed up many times. Antigen specificity is unknown. The TCR comes from a female donor with papillary thyroid cancer or a benign thyroid nodule (not recorded which). Some clones in this sample may be carry-over from other donors' samples. Sequenced sample: blood. This chain links TRBV5-4 with TRBJ2-7, with D perhaps being TRBD1 or TRBD2 (5 bases each). The CDR3 DNA reads as TGTGCCAGCAGCCCCGGGGCAGGGAACTACGAGCAGTACTTC. It codes for CASSPGAGNYEQYF.